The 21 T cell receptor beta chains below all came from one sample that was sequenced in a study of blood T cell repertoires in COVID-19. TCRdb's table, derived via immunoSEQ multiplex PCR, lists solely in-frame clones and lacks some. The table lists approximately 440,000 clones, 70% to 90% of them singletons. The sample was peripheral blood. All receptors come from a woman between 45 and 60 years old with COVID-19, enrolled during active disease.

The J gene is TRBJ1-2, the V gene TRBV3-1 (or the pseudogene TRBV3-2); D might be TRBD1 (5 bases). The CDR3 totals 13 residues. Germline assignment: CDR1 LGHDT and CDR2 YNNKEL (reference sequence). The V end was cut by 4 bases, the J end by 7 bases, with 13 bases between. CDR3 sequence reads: CASSLPGLGGYTF. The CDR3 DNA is TGTGCCAGCAGCCTACCGGGACTAGGTGGCTACACCTTC.

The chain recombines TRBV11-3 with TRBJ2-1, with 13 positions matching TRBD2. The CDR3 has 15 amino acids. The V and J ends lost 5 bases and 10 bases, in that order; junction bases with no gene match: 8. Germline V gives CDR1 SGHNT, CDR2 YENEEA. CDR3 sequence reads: CASSPTSGGAREQFF. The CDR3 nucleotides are TGTGCCAGCAGCCCCACTAGCGGGGGGGCTCGAGAGCAGTTCTTC.

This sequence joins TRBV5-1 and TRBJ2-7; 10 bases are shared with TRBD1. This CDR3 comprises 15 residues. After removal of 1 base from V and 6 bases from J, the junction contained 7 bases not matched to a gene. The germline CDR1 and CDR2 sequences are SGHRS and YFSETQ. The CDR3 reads CASSLLSGQGREQYF. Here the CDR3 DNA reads TGCGCCAGCAGCTTGCTATCGGGACAGGGGCGCGAGCAGTACTTC.

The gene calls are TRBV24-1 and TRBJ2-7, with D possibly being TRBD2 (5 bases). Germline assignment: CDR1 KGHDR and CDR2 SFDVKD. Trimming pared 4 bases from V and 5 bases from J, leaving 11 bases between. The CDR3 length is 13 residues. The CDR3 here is CATSEEGRNEQYF. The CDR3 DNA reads TGTGCCACCAGTGAAGAGGGCCGTAACGAGCAGTACTTC.

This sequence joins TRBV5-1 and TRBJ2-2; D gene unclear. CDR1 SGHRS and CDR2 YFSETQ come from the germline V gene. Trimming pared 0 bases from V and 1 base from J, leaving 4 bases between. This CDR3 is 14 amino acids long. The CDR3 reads CASSLDGNTGELFF. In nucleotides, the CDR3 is TGCGCCAGCAGCTTGGACGGGAACACCGGGGAGCTGTTTTTT.

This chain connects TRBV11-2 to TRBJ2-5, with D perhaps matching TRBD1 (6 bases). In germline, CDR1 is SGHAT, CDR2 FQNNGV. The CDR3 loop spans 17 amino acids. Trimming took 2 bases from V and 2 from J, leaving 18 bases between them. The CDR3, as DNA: TGTGCCAGCAGCTTAACGCTAGCCAGAGGGGGACAAGAGACCCAGTACTTC. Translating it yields CASSLTLARGGQETQYF.

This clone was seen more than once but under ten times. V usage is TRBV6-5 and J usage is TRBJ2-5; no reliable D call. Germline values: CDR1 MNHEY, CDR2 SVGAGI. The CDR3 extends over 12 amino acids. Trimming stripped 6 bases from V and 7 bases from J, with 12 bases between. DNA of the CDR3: TGTGCCAGCAGCCTCCGAGGCGGGACCCAGTACTTC. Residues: CASSLRGGTQYF.

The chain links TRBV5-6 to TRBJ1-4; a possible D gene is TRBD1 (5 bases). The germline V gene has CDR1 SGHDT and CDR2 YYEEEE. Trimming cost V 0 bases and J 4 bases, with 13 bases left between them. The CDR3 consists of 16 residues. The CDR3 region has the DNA TGTGCCAGCAGCTTGGGTGCGGGACCGATTAATGAAAAACTGTTTTTT. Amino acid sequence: CASSLGAGPINEKLFF.

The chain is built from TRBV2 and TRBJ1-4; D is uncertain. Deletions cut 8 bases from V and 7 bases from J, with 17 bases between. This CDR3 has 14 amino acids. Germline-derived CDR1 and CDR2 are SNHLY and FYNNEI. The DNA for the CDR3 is TGTGCCAGCTTTGGGTCTTCAAGGAGTGAAAAACTGTTTTTT. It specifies CASFGSSRSEKLFF.

As DNA, the CDR3 is TGTGCTAGTGGTTTGAGGGTGGGGGGGCAAGAGACCCAGTACTTC. Protein sequence: CASGLRVGGQETQYF. This chain uses TRBV12-5 with TRBJ2-5; 7 positions match TRBD2. Losses at the gene ends were 2 bases for V and 2 bases for J; bases not matched to a gene: 5. CDR1 is LGHNT, CDR2 FRNRAP, per germline. The CDR3 spans 15 residues.

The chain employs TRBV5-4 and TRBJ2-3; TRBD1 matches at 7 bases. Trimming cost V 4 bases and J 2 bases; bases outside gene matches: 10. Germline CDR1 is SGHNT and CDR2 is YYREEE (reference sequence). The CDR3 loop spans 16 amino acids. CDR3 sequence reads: CASSQGTAKLTDTQYF. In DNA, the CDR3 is TGTGCCAGCAGCCAGGGGACAGCTAAGCTCACAGATACGCAGTATTTT. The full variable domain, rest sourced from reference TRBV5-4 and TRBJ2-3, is ETGVTQSPTHLIKTRGQQVTLRCSSQSGHNTVSWYQQALGQGPQFIFQYYREEENGRGNFPPRFSGLQFPNYSSELNVNALELDDSALYLCASSQGTAKLTDTQYFGPGTRLTVL.

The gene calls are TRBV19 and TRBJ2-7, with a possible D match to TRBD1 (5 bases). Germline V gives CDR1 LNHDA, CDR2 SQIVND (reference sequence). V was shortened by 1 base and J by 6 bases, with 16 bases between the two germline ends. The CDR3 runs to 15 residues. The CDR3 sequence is CASSIGFAGRAEQYF. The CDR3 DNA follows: TGTGCCAGTAGTATAGGTTTCGCAGGCAGGGCCGAGCAGTACTTC.

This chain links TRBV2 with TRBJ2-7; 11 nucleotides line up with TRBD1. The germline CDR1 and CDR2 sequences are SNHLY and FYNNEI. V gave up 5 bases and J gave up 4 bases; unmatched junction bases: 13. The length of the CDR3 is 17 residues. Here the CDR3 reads CASSRTLPGQGVYEQYF. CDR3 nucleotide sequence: TGTGCCAGCAGTCGAACACTTCCGGGACAGGGGGTATACGAGCAGTACTTC.

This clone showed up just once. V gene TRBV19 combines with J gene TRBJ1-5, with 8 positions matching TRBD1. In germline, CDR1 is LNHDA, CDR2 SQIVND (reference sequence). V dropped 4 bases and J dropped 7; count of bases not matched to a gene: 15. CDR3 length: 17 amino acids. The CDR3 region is CASSTSNSGTGFQPQHF. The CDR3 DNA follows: TGTGCCAGTAGTACATCGAACTCCGGGACAGGATTCCAGCCCCAGCATTTT.

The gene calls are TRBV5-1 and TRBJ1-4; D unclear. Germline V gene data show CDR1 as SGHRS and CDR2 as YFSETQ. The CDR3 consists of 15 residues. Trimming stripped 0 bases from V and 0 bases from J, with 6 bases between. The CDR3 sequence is CASSLDPATNEKLFF. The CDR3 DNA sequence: TGCGCCAGCAGCTTGGACCCGGCAACTAATGAAAAACTGTTTTTT.

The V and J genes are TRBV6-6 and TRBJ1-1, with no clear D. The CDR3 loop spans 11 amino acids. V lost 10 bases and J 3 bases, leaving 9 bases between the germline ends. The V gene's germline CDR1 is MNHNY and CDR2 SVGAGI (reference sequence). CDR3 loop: CATSRDTEAFF. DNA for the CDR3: TGTGCCACCAGCCGGGACACTGAAGCTTTCTTT.

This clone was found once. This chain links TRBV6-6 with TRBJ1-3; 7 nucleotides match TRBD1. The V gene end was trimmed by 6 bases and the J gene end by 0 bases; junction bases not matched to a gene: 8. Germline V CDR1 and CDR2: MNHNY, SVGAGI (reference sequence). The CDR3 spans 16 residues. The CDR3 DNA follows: TGTGCCAGCAGATTTACAGGGGAAAACTCTGGAAACACCATATATTTT. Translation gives CASRFTGENSGNTIYF.

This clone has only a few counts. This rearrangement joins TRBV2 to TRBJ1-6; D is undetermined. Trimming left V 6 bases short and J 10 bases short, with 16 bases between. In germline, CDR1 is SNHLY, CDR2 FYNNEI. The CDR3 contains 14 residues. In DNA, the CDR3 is TGTGCCAGCAGGTCCCGCGGGGTTCCGTCACCCCTCCACTTT. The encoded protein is CASRSRGVPSPLHF.

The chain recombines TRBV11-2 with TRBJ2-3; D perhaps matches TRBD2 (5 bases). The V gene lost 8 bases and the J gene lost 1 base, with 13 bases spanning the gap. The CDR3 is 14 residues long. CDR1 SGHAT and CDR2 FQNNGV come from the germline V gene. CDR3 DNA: TGTGCCAGCGGCAGCGGTTCCCGCACAGATACGCAGTATTTT. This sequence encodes CASGSGSRTDTQYF.

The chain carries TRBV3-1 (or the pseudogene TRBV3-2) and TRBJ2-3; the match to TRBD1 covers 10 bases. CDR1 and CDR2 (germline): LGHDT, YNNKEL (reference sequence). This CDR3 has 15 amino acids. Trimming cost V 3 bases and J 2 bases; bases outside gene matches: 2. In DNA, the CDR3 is TGTGCCAGCAGCCATGGGACAGGGGTCACAGATACGCAGTATTTT. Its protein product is CASSHGTGVTDTQYF.

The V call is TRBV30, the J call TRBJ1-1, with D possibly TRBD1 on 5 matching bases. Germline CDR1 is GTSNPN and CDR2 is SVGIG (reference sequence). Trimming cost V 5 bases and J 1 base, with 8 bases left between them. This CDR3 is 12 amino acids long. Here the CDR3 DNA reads TGTGCCTGGGGAACAGGGAACACTGAAGCTTTCTTT. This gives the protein CAWGTGNTEAFF.